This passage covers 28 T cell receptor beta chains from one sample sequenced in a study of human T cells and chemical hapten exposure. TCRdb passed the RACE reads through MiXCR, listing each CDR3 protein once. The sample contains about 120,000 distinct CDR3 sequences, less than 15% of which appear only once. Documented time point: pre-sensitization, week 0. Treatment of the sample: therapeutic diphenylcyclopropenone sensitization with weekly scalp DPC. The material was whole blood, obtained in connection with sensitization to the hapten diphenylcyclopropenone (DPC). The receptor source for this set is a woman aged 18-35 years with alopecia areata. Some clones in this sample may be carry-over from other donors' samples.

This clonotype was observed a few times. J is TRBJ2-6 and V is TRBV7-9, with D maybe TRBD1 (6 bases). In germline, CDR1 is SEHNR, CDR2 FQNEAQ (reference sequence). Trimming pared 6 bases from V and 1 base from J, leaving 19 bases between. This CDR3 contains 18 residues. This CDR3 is CASSTRDTRFSGANVLTF. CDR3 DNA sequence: TGTGCCAGCAGTACACGGGACACGCGATTTTCTGGGGCCAACGTCCTGACTTTC.

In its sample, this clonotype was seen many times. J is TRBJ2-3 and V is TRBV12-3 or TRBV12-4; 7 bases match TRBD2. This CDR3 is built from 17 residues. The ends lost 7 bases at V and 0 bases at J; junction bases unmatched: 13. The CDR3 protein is CASTRPRDYESTDTQYF. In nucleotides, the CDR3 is TGTGCCAGCACGCGGCCTCGGGACTACGAAAGCACAGATACGCAGTATTTT.

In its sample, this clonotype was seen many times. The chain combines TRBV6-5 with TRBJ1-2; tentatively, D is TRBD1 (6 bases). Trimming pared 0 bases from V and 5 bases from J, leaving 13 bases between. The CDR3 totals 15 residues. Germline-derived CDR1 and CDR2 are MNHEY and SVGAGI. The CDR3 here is CASSYSIKGEYGYTF. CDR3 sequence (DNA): TGTGCCAGCAGTTACTCGATCAAGGGGGAGTATGGCTACACCTTC.

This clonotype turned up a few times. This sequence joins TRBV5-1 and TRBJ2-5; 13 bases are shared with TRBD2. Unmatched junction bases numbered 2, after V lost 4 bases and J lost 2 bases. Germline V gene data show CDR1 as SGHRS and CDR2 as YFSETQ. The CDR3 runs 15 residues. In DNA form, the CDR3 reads TGCGCCAGCAGCCTACTAGCGGGGGGGCAAGAGACCCAGTACTTC. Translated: CASSLLAGGQETQYF.

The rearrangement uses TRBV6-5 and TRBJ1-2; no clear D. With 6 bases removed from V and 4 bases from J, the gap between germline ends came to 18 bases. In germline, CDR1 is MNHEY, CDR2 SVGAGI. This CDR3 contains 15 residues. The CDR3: CASRELRALPYGYTF. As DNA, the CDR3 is TGTGCCAGCAGAGAGCTTAGAGCCCTACCCTATGGCTACACCTTC.

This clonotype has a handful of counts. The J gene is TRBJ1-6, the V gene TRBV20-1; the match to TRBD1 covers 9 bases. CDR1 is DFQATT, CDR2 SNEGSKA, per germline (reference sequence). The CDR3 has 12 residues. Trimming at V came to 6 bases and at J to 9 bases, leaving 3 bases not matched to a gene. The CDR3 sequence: CSADRGSSPLHF. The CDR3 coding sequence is TGCAGTGCGGACAGGGGTTCTTCACCCCTCCACTTT.

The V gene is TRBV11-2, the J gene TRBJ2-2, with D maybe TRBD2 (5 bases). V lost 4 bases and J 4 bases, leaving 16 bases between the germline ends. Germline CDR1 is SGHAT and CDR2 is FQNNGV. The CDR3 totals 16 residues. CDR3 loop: CASSSPITSRTGELFF. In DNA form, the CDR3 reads TGTGCCAGCAGCTCTCCAATAACTAGTCGCACCGGGGAGCTGTTTTTT. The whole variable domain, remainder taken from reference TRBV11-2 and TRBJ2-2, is EAGVAQSPRYKIIEKRQSVAFWCNPISGHATLYWYQQILGQGPKLLIQFQNNGVVDDSQLPKDRFSAERLKGVDSTLKIQPAKLEDSAVYLCASSSPITSRTGELFFGEGSRLTVL.

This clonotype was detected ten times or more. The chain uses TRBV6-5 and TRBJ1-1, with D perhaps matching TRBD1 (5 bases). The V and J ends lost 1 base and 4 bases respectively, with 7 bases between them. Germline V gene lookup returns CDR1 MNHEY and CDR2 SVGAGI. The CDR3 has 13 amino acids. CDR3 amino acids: CASSYYGTTEAFF. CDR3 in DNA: TGTGCCAGCAGTTACTATGGGACCACTGAAGCTTTCTTT.

CDR3 sequence reads: CASSSSRGNEQFF. The CDR3 nucleotides are TGTGCCAGCAGCTCTTCGCGAGGTAATGAGCAGTTCTTC. The rearrangement links TRBV14 to TRBJ2-1; D not certain. The CDR3 is 13 residues long. The V end lost 5 bases, the J end lost 7 bases, and 12 bases lay between the germline ends. The V gene's germline CDR1 is SGHDN and CDR2 FVKESK.

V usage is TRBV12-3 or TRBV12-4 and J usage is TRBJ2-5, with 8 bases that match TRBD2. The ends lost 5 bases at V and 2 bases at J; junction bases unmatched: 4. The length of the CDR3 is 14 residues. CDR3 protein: CASSTLAEQETQYF. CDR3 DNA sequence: TGTGCCAGCAGTACACTAGCGGAGCAAGAGACCCAGTACTTC.

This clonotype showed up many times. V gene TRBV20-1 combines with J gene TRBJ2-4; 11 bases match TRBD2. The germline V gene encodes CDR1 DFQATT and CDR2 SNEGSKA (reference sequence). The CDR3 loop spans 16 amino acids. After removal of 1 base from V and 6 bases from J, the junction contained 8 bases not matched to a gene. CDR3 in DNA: TGCAGTGCTAGAGCCTTTAGCGGGGGGGCGTTAAACATTCAGTACTTC. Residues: CSARAFSGGALNIQYF.

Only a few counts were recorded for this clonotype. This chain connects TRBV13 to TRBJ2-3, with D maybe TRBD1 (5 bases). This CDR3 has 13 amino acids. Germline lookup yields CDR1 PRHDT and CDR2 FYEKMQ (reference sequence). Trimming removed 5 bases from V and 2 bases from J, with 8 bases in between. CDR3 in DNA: TGTGCCAGCAGCCCCAGGGCCACAGATACGCAGTATTTT. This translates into CASSPRATDTQYF.

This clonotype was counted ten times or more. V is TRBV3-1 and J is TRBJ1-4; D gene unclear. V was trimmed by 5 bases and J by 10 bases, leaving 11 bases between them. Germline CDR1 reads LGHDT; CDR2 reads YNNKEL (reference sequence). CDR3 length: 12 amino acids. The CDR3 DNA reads TGTGCCAGCAGCTTCTCCCCCGCAAAACTGTTTTTT. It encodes CASSFSPAKLFF.

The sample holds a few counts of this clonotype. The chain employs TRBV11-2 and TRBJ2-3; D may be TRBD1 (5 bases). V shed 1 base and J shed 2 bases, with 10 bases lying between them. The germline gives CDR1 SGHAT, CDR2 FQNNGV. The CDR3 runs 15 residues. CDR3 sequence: CASSLGQPSTDTQYF. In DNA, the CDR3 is TGTGCCAGCAGCTTAGGACAGCCTTCCACAGATACGCAGTATTTT.

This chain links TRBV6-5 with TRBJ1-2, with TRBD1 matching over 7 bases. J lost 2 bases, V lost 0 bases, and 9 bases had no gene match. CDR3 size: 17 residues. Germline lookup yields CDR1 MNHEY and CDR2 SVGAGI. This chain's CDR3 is CASSYSRQGTLNYGYTF. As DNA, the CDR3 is TGTGCCAGCAGTTACTCGAGACAGGGAACTTTGAACTATGGCTACACCTTC.

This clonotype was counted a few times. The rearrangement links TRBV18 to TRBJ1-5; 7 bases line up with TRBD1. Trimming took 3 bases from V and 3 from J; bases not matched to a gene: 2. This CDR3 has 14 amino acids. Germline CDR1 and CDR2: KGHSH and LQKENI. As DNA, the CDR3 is TGTGCCAGCTCACCGGGACAGATCAATCAGCCCCAGCATTTT. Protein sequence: CASSPGQINQPQHF.

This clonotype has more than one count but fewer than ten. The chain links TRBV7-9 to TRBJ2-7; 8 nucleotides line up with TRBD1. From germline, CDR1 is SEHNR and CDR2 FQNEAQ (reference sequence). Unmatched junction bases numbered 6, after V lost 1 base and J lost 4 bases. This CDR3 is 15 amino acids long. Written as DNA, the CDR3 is TGTGCCAGCAGCTTAGGGGACAGGCTCACTTACGAGCAGTACTTC. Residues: CASSLGDRLTYEQYF.

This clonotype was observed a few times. The CDR3 here is CASSRTGTEQYF. The DNA of the CDR3 is TGTGCCAGCAGCCGGACAGGGACCGAGCAGTACTTC. The rearrangement links TRBV9 to TRBJ2-7, with TRBD1 matching over 8 bases. From germline, CDR1 is SGDLS and CDR2 YYNGEE. The junction had 3 bases not matched to a gene; V was cut back by 4 bases and J by 6 bases. The CDR3 sequence is 12 residues long.

The CDR3 loop reads CASSWGAANSPLHF. In DNA, the CDR3 is TGTGCCAGCAGCTGGGGAGCAGCCAATTCACCCCTCCACTTT. The rearrangement links TRBV11-3 to TRBJ1-6; the D is unclear. The CDR3 is made up of 14 amino acids. The V gene lost 4 bases and the J gene lost 7 bases, with 11 bases spanning the gap. The V gene's germline CDR1 is SGHNT and CDR2 YENEEA.

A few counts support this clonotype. The DNA for the CDR3 is TGTGCCAGCAGCTTGGGGAATACAGGGAAATGGTATTTT. Encoded protein: CASSLGNTGKWYF. The rearrangement joins TRBV7-9 to TRBJ2-3; perhaps TRBD1 as D (6 bases). The length of the CDR3 is 13 residues. Germline loops: CDR1 SEHNR, CDR2 FQNEAQ (reference sequence). Trimming shortened V by 3 bases and J by 14 bases, and 18 bases separated the two germline ends.

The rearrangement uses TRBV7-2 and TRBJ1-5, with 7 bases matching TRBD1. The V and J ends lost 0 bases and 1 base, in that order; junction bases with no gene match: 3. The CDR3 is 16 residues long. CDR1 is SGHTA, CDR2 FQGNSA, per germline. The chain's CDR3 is CASSLAAGGSNQPQHF. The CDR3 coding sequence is TGTGCCAGCAGCTTAGCGGCAGGGGGGAGCAATCAGCCCCAGCATTTT.

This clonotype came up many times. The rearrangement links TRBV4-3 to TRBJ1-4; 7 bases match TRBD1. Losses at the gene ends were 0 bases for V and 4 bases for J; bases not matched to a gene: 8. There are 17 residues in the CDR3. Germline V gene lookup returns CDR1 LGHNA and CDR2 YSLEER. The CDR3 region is CASSQDTTTGYNEKLFF. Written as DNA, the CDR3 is TGCGCCAGCAGCCAAGATACGACGACAGGGTATAATGAAAAACTGTTTTTT.

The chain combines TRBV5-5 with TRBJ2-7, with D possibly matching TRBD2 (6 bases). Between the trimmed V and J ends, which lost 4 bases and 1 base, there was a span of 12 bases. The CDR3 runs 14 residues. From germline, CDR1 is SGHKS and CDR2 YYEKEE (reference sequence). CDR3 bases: TGTGCCAGCAGCCTGGGACTTCTTTCCTACGAGCAGTACTTC. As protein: CASSLGLLSYEQYF.

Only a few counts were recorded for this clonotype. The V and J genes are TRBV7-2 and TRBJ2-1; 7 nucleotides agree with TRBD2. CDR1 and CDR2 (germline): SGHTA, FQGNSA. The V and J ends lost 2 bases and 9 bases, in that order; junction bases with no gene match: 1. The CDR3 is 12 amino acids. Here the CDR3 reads CASSLTSVEQFF. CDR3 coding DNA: TGTGCCAGCAGCTTAACTAGCGTTGAGCAGTTCTTC.

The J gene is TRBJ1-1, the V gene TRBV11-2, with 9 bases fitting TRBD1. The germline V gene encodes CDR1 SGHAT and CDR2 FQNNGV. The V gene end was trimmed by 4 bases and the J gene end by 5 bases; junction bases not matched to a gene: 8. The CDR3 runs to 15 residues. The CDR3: CASSSPGQGGTEAFF. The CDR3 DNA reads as TGTGCCAGCAGCTCCCCGGGACAGGGTGGGACTGAAGCTTTCTTT.

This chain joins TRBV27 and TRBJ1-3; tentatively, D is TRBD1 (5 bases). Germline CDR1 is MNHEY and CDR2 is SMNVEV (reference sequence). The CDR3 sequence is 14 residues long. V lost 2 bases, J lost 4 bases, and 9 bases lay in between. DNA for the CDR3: TGTGCCAGCAGTTTAAAGGGGTTCGGAAACACCATATATTTT. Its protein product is CASSLKGFGNTIYF.

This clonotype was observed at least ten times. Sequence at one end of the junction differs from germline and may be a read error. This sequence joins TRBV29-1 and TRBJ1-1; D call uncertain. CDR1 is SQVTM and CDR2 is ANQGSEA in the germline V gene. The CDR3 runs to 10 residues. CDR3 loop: CSVVRVEAFF. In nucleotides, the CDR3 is TGCAGTGTTGTTAGGGTCGAAGCTTTCTTT.

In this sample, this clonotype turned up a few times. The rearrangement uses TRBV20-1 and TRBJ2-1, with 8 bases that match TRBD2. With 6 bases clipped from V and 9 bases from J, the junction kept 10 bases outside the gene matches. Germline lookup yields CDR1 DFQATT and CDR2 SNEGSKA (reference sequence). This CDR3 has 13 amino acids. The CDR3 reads CSALPGLDIEQFF. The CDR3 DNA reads TGCAGTGCGCTCCCGGGACTAGACATTGAGCAGTTCTTC.